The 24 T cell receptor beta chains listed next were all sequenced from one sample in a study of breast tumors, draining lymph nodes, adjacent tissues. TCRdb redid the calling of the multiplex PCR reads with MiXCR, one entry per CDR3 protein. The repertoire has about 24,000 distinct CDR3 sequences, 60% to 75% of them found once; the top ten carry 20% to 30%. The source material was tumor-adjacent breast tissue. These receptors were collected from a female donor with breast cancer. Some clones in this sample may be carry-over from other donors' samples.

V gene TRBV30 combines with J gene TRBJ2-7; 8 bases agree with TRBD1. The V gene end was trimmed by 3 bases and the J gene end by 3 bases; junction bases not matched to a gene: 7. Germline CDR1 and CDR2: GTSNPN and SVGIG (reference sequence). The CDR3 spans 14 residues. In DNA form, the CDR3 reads TGTGCCTGGAGAGGACAGGGTCCCCTCTACGAGCAGTACTTC. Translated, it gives CAWRGQGPLYEQYF.

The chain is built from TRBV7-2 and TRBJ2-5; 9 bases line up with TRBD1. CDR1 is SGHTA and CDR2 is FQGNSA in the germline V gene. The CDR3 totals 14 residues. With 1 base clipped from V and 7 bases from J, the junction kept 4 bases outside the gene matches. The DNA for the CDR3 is TGTGCCAGCAGCTTAGGAGGACAGGGGTTGACCCAGTACTTC. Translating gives CASSLGGQGLTQYF.

The CDR3 reads CASSSVYEQYF. The CDR3 DNA sequence: TGTGCCAGCAGTTCCGTATACGAGCAGTACTTC. This chain uses TRBV12-3 or TRBV12-4 with TRBJ2-7; D ambiguous. The CDR3 extends over 11 amino acids. V lost 4 bases, J lost 4 bases, and 5 bases lay in between.

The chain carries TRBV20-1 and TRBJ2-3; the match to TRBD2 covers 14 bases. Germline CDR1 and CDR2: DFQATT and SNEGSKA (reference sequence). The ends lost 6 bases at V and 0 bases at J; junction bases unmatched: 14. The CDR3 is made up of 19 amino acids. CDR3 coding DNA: TGCAGTGCCGCAGACCCTGGACTAGCGGGAGGCGCTAGCACAGATACGCAGTATTTT. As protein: CSAADPGLAGGASTDTQYF.

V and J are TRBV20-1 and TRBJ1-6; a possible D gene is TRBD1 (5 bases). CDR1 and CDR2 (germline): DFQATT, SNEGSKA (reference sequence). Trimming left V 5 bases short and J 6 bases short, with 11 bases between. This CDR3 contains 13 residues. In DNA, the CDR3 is TGCAGTGCTGCAAAAGACAGTAATTCACCCCTCCACTTT. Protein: CSAAKDSNSPLHF.

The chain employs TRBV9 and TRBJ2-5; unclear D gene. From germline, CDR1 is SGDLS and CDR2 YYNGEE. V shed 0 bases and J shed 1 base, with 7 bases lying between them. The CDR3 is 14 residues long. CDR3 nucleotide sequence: TGTGCCAGCAGCGTAGCGGGCAGCCAAGAGACCCAGTACTTC. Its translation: CASSVAGSQETQYF.

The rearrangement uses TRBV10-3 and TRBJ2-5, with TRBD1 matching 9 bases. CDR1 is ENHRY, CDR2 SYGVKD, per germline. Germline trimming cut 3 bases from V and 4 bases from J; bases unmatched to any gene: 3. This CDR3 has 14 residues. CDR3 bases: TGTGCCATCAGTGAACAGGGGGCTGCAGAGACCCAGTACTTC. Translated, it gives CAISEQGAAETQYF.

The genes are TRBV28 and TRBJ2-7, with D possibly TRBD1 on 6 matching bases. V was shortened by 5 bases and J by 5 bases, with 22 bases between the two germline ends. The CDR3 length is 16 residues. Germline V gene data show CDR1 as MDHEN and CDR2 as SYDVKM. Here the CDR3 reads CASSHSPGVSSDEQYF. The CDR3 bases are TGTGCCAGCAGTCATTCCCCAGGGGTTTCTTCGGACGAGCAGTACTTC.

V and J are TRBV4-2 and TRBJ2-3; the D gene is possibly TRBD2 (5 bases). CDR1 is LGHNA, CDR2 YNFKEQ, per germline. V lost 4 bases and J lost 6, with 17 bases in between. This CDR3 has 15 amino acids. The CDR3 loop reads CASSPRVMQQDTQYF. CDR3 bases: TGTGCCAGCAGCCCGCGGGTAATGCAGCAGGATACGCAGTATTTT.

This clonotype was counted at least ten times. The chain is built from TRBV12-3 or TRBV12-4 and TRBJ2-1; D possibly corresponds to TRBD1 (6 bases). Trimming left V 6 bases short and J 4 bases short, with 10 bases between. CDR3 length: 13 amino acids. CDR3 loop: CASSKDSYNEQFF. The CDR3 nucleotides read TGTGCCAGCAGCAAGGACAGTTACAATGAGCAGTTCTTC.

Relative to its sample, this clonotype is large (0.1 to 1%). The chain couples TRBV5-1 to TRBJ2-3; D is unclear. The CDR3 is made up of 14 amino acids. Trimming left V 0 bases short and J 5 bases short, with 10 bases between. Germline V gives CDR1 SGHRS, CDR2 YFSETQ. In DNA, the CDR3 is TGCGCCAGCAGCTTGGAGACCCTAGTAGATACGCAGTATTTT. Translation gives CASSLETLVDTQYF.

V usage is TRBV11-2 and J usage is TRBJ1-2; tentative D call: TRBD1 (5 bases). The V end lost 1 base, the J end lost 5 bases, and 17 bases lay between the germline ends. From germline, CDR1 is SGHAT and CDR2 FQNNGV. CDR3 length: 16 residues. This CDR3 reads CASSLGTAGATYGYTF. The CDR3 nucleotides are TGTGCCAGCAGCTTAGGAACCGCCGGGGCAACATATGGCTACACCTTC.

The CDR3 DNA is TGTGCCAGTACCTTACAAATACGGCAGGGATGGGGCGGGTCTAACAATGAGCAGTTCTTC. As protein: CASTLQIRQGWGGSNNEQFF. The chain joins TRBV19 to TRBJ2-1; D may correspond to TRBD1 or TRBD2 (5 bases each). Germline-derived CDR1 and CDR2 are LNHDA and SQIVND (reference sequence). The CDR3 is 20 residues long. Trimming stripped 7 bases from V and 5 bases from J, with 33 bases between.

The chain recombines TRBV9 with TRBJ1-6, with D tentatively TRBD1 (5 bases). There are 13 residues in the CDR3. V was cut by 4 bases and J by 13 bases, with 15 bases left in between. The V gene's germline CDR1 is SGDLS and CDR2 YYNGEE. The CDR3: CASSSWLGDPLHF. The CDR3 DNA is TGTGCCAGCAGCTCATGGTTGGGGGACCCCCTCCACTTT.

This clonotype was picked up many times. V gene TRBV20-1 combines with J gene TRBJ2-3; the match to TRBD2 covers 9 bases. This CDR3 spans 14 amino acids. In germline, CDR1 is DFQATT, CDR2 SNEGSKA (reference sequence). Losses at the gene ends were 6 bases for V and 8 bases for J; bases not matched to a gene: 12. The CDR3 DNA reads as TGCAGTGCCCAAAGGGCGGGGGGGCCCGGTACGCAGTATTTT. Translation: CSAQRAGGPGTQYF.

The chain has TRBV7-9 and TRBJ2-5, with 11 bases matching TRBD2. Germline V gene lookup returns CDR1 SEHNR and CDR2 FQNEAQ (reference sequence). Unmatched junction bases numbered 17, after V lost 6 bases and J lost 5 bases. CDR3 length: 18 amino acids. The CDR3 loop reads CASRATNLGLAAGETQYF. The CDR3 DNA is TGTGCCAGCAGAGCTACGAACTTGGGACTAGCGGCGGGGGAGACCCAGTACTTC.

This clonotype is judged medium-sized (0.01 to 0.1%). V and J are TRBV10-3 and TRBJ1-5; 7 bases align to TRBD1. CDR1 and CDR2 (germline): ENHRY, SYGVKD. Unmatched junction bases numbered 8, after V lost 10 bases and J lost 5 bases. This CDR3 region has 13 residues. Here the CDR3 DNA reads TGTGCCACCCGGGACAGCCTCGATCAGCCCCAGCATTTT. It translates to CATRDSLDQPQHF.

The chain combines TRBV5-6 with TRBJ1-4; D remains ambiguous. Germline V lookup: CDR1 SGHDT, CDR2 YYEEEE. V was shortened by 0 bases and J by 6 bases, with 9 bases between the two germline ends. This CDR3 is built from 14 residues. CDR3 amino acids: CASSLELNDEKLFF. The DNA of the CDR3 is TGTGCCAGCAGCTTGGAACTGAACGATGAAAAACTGTTTTTT.

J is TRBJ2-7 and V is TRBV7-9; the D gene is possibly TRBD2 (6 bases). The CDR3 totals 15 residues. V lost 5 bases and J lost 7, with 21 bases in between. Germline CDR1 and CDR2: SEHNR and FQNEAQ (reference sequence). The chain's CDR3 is CASSTTGLFAGEQYF. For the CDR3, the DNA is TGTGCCAGCAGCACAACGGGACTGTTTGCTGGGGAGCAGTACTTC.

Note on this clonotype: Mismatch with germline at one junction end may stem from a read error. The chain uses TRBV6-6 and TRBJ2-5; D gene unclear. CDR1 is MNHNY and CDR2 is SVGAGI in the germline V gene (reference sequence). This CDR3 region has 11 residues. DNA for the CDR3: TGTGCCAGCAGCCGCCAAGGGACCCAGTACTTC. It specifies CASSRQGTQYF.

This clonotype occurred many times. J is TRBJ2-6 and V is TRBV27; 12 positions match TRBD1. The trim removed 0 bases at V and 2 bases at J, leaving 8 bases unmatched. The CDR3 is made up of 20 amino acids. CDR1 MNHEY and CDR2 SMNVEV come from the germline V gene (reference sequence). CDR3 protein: CASSLSFGGQGAPGANVLTF. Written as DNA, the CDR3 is TGTGCCAGCAGTTTATCATTCGGGGGACAGGGGGCGCCTGGGGCCAACGTCCTGACTTTC.

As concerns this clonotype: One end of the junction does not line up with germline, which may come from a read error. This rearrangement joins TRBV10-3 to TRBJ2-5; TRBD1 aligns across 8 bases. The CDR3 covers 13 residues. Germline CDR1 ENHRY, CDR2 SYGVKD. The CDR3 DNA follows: TGTGCCATCAGTGACAGGGGGCAAGAGTCCCAGTACTTC. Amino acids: CAISDRGQESQYF.

The CDR3, as DNA: TGCAGTGCTAGAGATCAGTTGGGGGTAGGGCACGAGCAGTACTTC. Amino acids: CSARDQLGVGHEQYF. This chain joins TRBV20-1 and TRBJ2-7; the D gene could be TRBD1 or TRBD2 (5 bases each). V lost 0 bases and J 5 bases, leaving 17 bases between the germline ends. Germline V gives CDR1 DFQATT, CDR2 SNEGSKA (reference sequence). The CDR3 loop spans 15 amino acids.

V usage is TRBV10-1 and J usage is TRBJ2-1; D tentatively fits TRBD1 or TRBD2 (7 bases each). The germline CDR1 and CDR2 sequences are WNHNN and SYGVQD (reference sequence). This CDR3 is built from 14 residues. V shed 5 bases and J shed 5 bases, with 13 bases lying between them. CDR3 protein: CASSRSGGDNEQFF. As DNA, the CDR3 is TGCGCCAGCAGTAGGTCAGGGGGGGACAATGAGCAGTTCTTC.